The following is a TCR beta chain sequence with its context. These data are taken from a study of blood T cell repertoires in COVID-19. CDR1 is MNHNS, CDR2 SASEGT, per germline. Trimming pared 0 bases from V and 0 bases from J, leaving 18 bases between. The CDR3 is 19 residues long. Using immunoSEQ multiplex PCR, the repertoire was profiled, and TCRdb retains in-frame clones only, with some absent. The table lists fewer than 500,000 clones, around 87% of them singletons. Participants came from about 23 US areas, aged roughly 18 to 95 years. The chain has TRBV6-1 and TRBJ1-5; D may be TRBD1 (6 bases). The source of this sequence is a woman aged 18-29 years who had recovered from COVID-19. The sample was PBMCs or T cells enriched from blood (not recorded which). The CDR3, as DNA: TGTGCCAGCAGTGAAGCGCGACAGGCAGATCCCTATAGCAATCAGCCCCAGCATTTT. This codes for CASSEARQADPYSNQPQHF.